Given below is one T cell receptor beta chain in context. This entry belongs to a study of blood T cells in healthy people across ages. This CDR3 comprises 17 residues. V was shortened by 1 base and J by 3 bases, with 19 bases between the two germline ends. The germline gives CDR1 SEHNR, CDR2 FQNEAQ (reference sequence). Primed by a sample-barcoded 5' primer and a J-beta primer mix, a second PCR proceeded for 7 to 11 cycles. TCRdb reprocessed the 5' RACE reads via MiXCR and lists one record per CDR3 protein. The sample has hundreds of thousands of distinct CDR3 sequences, just over 55% seen once. What was sequenced was blood. This TCR was sampled from a man aged 35 to 55 in good health. This chain uses TRBV7-9 with TRBJ2-7, with a possible D match to TRBD2 (6 bases). The CDR3, as DNA: TGTGCCAGCAGCTTAGGAGGTCTCCGGGAGAACCTCTACGAGCAGTACTTC. Protein product: CASSLGGLRENLYEQYF. The variable domain in full, completed from reference TRBV7-9 and TRBJ2-7, reads DTGVSQNPRHKITKRGQNVTFRCDPISEHNRLYWYRQTLGQGPEFLTYFQNEAQLEKSRLLSDRFSAERPKGSFSTLEIQRTEQGDSAMYLCASSLGGLRENLYEQYFGPGTRLTVT.